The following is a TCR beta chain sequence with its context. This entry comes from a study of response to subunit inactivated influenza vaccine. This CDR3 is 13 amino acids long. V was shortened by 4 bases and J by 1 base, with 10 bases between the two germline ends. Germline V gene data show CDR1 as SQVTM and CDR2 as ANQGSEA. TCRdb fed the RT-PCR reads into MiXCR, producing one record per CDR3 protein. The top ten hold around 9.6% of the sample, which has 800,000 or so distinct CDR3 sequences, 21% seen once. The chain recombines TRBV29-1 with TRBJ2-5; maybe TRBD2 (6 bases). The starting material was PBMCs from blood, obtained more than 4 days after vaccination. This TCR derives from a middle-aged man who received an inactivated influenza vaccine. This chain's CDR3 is CSVVAERQETQYF. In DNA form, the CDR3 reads TGCAGCGTTGTAGCGGAGCGCCAAGAGACCCAGTACTTC.